This note documents a single T cell receptor (beta chain) sequence. Its antigen remains unidentified. The CDR3 sequence is 18 residues long. The junction had 14 bases not matched to a gene; V was cut back by 3 bases and J by 4 bases. Germline V gene lookup returns CDR1 KGHSH and CDR2 LQKENI. These data are taken from a study of shared clonotypes between healthy human individuals. Study findings and constraints: Clonotypes which were not shared had lower generation probabilities than clonotypes that all four donors shared.

Some clones are missing from TCRdb's copy, which holds only in-frame ones; the method was immunoSEQ multiplex PCR. The profile covers over a million clones, with about four fifths appearing a single time and 0.5% to 0.65% taken by the ten largest. This TCR derives from a man younger than 35 in good health. Some clones in this sample may be carry-over from other donors' samples. The chain uses TRBV18 and TRBJ2-7, with 11 nucleotides matching TRBD1. Sequences were obtained from memory CD4+ T cells from PBMCs. Subset denoted: CD45RA-negative fraction. CDR3 DNA sequence: TGTGCCAGCTCACCGAAGCTCGGACAGGGGGCCGTCGTGTACGAGCAGTACTTC. Its protein product is CASSPKLGQGAVVYEQYF.